This is a list of T cell receptor beta chains from one sample in a study of cytomegalovirus exposure and HLA in healthy donors. TCRdb keeps only in-frame clones here, not all; method: immunoSEQ multiplex PCR. The profile shows over 150,000 clones, more than 70% of them singletons. Specimen: PBMCs. Every receptor here comes from a boy between 2 and 10 years old in good health and CMV-seronegative. CDR3s leave out the opening cysteine and the closing phenylalanine or tryptophan. The D gene is left open where the match is weak.

v_call	d_call	j_call	cdr3_aa
TRBV19	.	TRBJ1-4	AIRGDEKLF
TRBV6-6	.	TRBJ2-3	ASSYQDTSTDTQY
TRBV10-2	TRBD1	TRBJ2-7	ASSSLRDRSYEQY
TRBV7-8	TRBD1	TRBJ2-3	ASSFPGQDHFESSTDTQY
TRBV18	TRBD1	TRBJ1-5	ASSPTGGQPQH
TRBV7-9	.	TRBJ1-4	SSSLAQEKLF
TRBV15	TRBD1	TRBJ1-5	ATSRTGGNQPQH
TRBV5-4	.	TRBJ2-1	ASSSTQGDEQF
TRBV5-1	.	TRBJ2-2	ASSLWGQLNTGELF
TRBV7-2	.	TRBJ2-3	ASSLVGGGLSTDTQY
TRBV5-1	TRBD1	TRBJ1-2	ASRTDRDSYGYT
TRBV6-5	TRBD2	TRBJ2-2	ASSYTAGELRGELF
TRBV5-1	TRBD1	TRBJ1-2	ASSPRTGGDYGYT
TRBV4-1	TRBD1	TRBJ2-3	ASSQDTLDRGRTDTQY
TRBV30	TRBD2	TRBJ2-7	AWRQRGPPYEQY
TRBV5-1	.	TRBJ1-4	ASSFRGAEEKLF
TRBV4-2	.	TRBJ2-5	ASSQGGLFGQETQY
TRBV2	.	TRBJ2-2	ASSRENTGELF
TRBV4-2	TRBD2	TRBJ2-1	ASSLGILAEGHNEQF
TRBV7-8	.	TRBJ1-3	ASSSTVISGNTIY
TRBV20-1	TRBD1	TRBJ1-1	SASDREQAF
TRBV7-9	.	TRBJ2-7	ASSPDIRGREQY
TRBV30	.	TRBJ2-3	AWSVRDTQY
TRBV5-6	.	TRBJ1-1	ASSPPWTGGTEAF
TRBV27	.	TRBJ1-1	ASSRGTSGMNTEAF
TRBV28	.	TRBJ1-2	ASSSAGTGEDRQYGYT
TRBV5-1	TRBD2	TRBJ2-1	ASSSLLAQSSYNEQF
TRBV21-1	.	TRBJ1-1	ATRDGIFRRDTEAF
TRBV30	TRBD2	TRBJ2-3	AWSPIGGFSTDTQY
TRBV5-1	.	TRBJ1-1	ASSLADSRLNTEAF
TRBV7-2	.	TRBJ1-1	ASSPWTVNTEAF
TRBV27	TRBD2	TRBJ2-5	ASSLELADQETQY
TRBV7-9	.	.	ASGLLGGSSYEQY
TRBV5-1	.	TRBJ1-2	ASSLDRPRHGGYT
TRBV5-5	.	TRBJ1-5	ASSSVTGGNQPQH
TRBV28	TRBD1	TRBJ2-3	ASSLNPWIDRASTDTQY
TRBV5-6	TRBD1	TRBJ1-2	ASQPTGDYGYT
TRBV11-3	.	TRBJ2-5	ASSRSRGRETQY
TRBV5-4	.	TRBJ1-5	ASSLGTDQPQH